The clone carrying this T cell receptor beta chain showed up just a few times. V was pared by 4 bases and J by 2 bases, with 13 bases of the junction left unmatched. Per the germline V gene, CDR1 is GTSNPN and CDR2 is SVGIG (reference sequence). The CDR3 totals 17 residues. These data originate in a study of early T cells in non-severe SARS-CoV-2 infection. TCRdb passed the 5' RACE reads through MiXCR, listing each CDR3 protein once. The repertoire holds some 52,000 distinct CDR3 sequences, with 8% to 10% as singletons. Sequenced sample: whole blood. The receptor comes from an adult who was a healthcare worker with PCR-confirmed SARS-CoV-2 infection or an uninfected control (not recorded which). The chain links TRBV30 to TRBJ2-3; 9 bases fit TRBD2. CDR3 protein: CAWNKHGLAGSTDTQYF. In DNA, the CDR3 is TGTGCCTGGAACAAACACGGCCTAGCGGGATCCACAGATACGCAGTATTTT.